This T cell receptor beta chain derives from a study of T cells in Graves' hyperthyroidism and ophthalmopathy (dated by TCRdb to about 2019). Describing the broader study: Peripheral blood was collected at initial diagnosis, before any treatment. In more than 5 Graves' hyperthyroidism patients, the study also compared T-cell repertoires from thyroid tissue with T-cell repertoires from blood. The paper describes TCR Vbeta CDR3 sequencing of around 130 peripheral blood samples, made up of roughly 40 ophthalmopathy patients, around 73 hyperthyroidism patients and roughly 17 progressor patients. The 75 to 100 discovery patients were divided at random into training and test sets in a 7:3 ratio. TCR V-J signatures able to tell the groups apart were searched for in a discovery cohort of more than 90 patients, of whom more than 40 had Graves' ophthalmopathy and 55 to 60 had stable Graves' hyperthyroidism. Once sampling was done, hyperthyroidism patients were given methimazole at a starting dose of 30 mg daily, whereas ophthalmopathy patients were given high-dose intravenous methylprednisolone. An independent validation cohort of under 20 hyperthyroidism patients and about 16 patients who later progressed to ophthalmopathy tested prospective prediction of ophthalmopathy.

The TCR beta CDR3 regions were amplified from the RNA transcripts. The first round of RT-PCR for the TCR CDR3 was performed with the HTBI primer set and the Qiagen OneStep RT-PCR kit. A second multiplex PCR round built the libraries, followed by size selection and purification. Sequencing of the libraries was done on an Illumina HiSeq2000 using paired-end 100 bp reads. As for the authors' bioinformatics: Raw data were processed with SOAPnuke, discarding reads with adapters, uncalled bases, mean Phred below 15, or no exact constant-primer or identifier match. COPE v1.2.5 was used to merge the high-quality paired reads, and each unique nucleotide sequence was defined as a clonotype. MiTCR v1.1 was used to align the clonotypes against IMGT TRBV, TRBD and TRBJ reference segments. The analysis included only V-J combinations with a frequency above 0.0001, which together covered 99.2% of the repertoires. A TCS score was defined as the ratio of F50 (clonal expansion) to E x V (chaos), with BLOSUM62-based TCRdist applied between CDR3 peptides within each V-J. Welch's t-statistics and random forest reduced around 550 V-J features to 10 to 15, which were used in a naive Bayes classifier (R e1071). TCRdb reanalyzed the raw reads on its own, using fastp at Q25 for trimming and MiXCR for clone calling, and kept in-frame beta chains. Every distinct CDR3 protein forms one entry, paired with its most common genes and DNA. TCRdb, not the authors, supplied the V and J calls. The sample profile shows approximately 330,000 distinct CDR3 sequences; roughly an eighth of them were found once. The ten largest clones take up roughly 35% of the sample.

Ophthalmopathy patients had moderately to severely active disease, Clinical Activity Score of at least 3, NOSPECS grade of at least 4, and duration under 3 months. The study excluded patients with uncontrolled infections, other autoimmune diseases, pregnancy or lactation. Diagnoses relied on clinical symptoms, serum thyroxine and TRAb, thyroid ultrasound and orbital computed tomography. Ficoll-Paque density gradient centrifugation was used to isolate PBMCs from around 10 ml of fresh peripheral blood. Total RNA was extracted with Trizol reagent, and quality was checked on an Agilent 2100 Bioanalyzer. General conclusions and limits of the study: No statistical method was used to fix the sample size in advance, and group allocation was not hidden from the investigators. Blood samples also contained most of the expanded thyroid clonotypes (frequency above 0.001), which suggests that blood repertoires may reflect thyroid immune responses. In cross-validation, a model built on a 13 V-J signature told ophthalmopathy apart from stable hyperthyroidism with approximately 90% sensitivity and about 81% specificity, and in testing the same model reached 80%/75%. During validation, the model predicted progression to ophthalmopathy a median of around 7 months ahead of onset, with 70.59% sensitivity and 72% to 80% specificity.

Trimming removed 4 bases from V and 6 bases from J; the gene matches leave 7 bases unexplained. The CDR3 has 14 amino acids, counting the end cysteine and phenylalanine. CDR3 DNA is the only sequence kept; it has 42 bases, read in frame from the first base. From the germline V gene, CDR1 is SQVTM and CDR2 is ANQGSEA. This clonotype has ten or more counts. Its antigen remains undetermined. No clone much larger than this one lies a single base away; base qualities are absent. This receptor was taken from a woman between 40 and 50 years old with Graves' ophthalmopathy. Sequencing was done on a sample of blood. This receptor chain uses TRBV29-1 and TRBJ2-1, with 9 central nucleotides matching TRBD2. The CDR3 sequence is CSVVAGGPLNEQFF. The DNA sequence follows: TGCAGCGTTGTTGCGGGAGGGCCCCTCAATGAGCAGTTCTTC.